Here is one T cell receptor beta chain with its context. The data were obtained in a study of blood T cell repertoires in COVID-19. Original analysis: Reference gene primer amplification gave nucleated cell count estimates. Assay used: immunoSEQ multiplex PCR; TCRdb lists only in-frame clones, some missing. The D gene and trimming were derived from the DNA, and the V and J assignments and clone size from that table. The table shows under 200,000 clones, with 60% to 85% occurring only once. Trimming left V 3 bases short and J 1 base short, with 9 bases between. Germline CDR1 GTSNPN, CDR2 SVGIG (reference sequence). The CDR3 totals 13 residues.

The sequenced sample was peripheral blood. V usage is TRBV30 and J usage is TRBJ1-1, with D possibly matching TRBD1 (6 bases). This TCR was recovered from a man in his 60s with acute or convalescent COVID-19. CDR3 sequence: CAWSPGQNTEAFF. The DNA for the CDR3 is TGTGCCTGGAGCCCGGGACAGAACACTGAAGCTTTCTTT.